This T cell receptor (beta chain) was captured in a study of shared clonotypes between healthy human individuals. Profiled with immunoSEQ multiplex PCR; TCRdb holds only in-frame clones, not every one. The sample lists about 1.5 million clones, approximately 98% occurring once. The split of CD4+ cells yielded CD45RA+ naive and CD45RA-negative memory subsets. The ends were cut back, 11 bases at V and 3 bases at J, with 16 bases in the middle. CDR1 is ENHRY, CDR2 SYGVKD, per germline. The CDR3 sequence is 13 residues long. Sequences were obtained from naive CD4+ T cells sorted from blood. The sample's subset: CD45RA+ positively selected. This sequence was found in a man aged 30 to 39 in good health. The rearrangement links TRBV10-3 to TRBJ1-1; weak D call: TRBD1 (5 bases). This chain's CDR3 is CALRRGGDTEAFF. The CDR3 DNA follows: TGTGCCCTACGGAGGGGAGGAGACACTGAAGCTTTCTTT.